These 28 T cell receptor beta chains share one sample of origin, sequenced in a study of blood T cell repertoires in COVID-19. TCRdb's copy holds only in-frame clones and misses some; the assay was immunoSEQ multiplex PCR. The sample carries about 130,000 clones, around 70% recorded once. Material for sequencing was peripheral blood. The source is a man aged 60-69 years with acute or convalescent COVID-19.

In this sample, this clone turned up many times. CDR3 bases: TGTGCCAGCAGTTTGGGAAGCGGGAGATACGAGCAGTACTTC. Translating it yields CASSLGSGRYEQYF. This chain connects TRBV27 to TRBJ2-7; 8 bases match TRBD2. V lost 3 bases and J lost 4; bases outside the gene matches: 5. CDR1 is MNHEY, CDR2 SMNVEV, per germline (reference sequence). The CDR3 spans 14 residues.

The chain carries TRBV18 and TRBJ1-4; a possible D gene is TRBD1 (5 bases). The CDR3 totals 14 residues. The V end was cut by 1 base, the J end by 6 bases, with 9 bases between. CDR1 and CDR2 from the germline V gene are KGHSH and LQKENI. CDR3 loop: CASSPQGRDEKLFF. The CDR3 bases are TGTGCCAGCTCACCACAGGGGAGGGATGAAAAACTGTTTTTT.

The chain employs TRBV10-3 and TRBJ2-7, with TRBD2 as a possible D gene (5 bases). Germline loops: CDR1 ENHRY, CDR2 SYGVKD. V lost 0 bases to trimming and J lost 2 bases, with 5 bases between them. The CDR3 loop spans 13 amino acids. DNA for the CDR3: TGTGCCATCAGTGAGTCCGGGACCTACGAGCAGTACTTC. This gives the protein CAISESGTYEQYF.

This chain uses TRBV30 with TRBJ2-4, with a weak D call TRBD2 (6 bases). V lost 7 bases to trimming and J lost 2 bases, with 24 bases between them. From germline, CDR1 is GTSNPN and CDR2 SVGIG (reference sequence). CDR3 length: 17 amino acids. The CDR3 is CASDVGGLPRPKNIQYF. In nucleotides, the CDR3 is TGTGCCTCTGACGTGGGGGGACTTCCGAGGCCCAAAAACATTCAGTACTTC. Using reference TRBV30 and TRBJ2-4 for the parts outside the CDR3, the full variable domain is SQTIHQWPATLVQPVGSPLSLECTVEGTSNPNLYWYRQAAGRGLQLLFYSVGIGQISSEVPQNLSASRPQDRQFILSSKKLLLSDSGFYLCASDVGGLPRPKNIQYFGAGTRLSVL.

V is TRBV24-1 and J is TRBJ2-3; 10 bases fit TRBD1. The CDR3 totals 16 residues. Trimming at V came to 4 bases and at J to 6 bases, leaving 9 bases not matched to a gene. Germline V CDR1 and CDR2: KGHDR, SFDVKD. DNA of the CDR3: TGTGCCACCAGTGACTCCGGGACAGGGGTCGGGGATACGCAGTATTTT. Protein product: CATSDSGTGVGDTQYF.

A few counts support this clone. The chain recombines TRBV6-5 with TRBJ1-2, with TRBD1 matching over 8 bases. Germline CDR1 reads MNHEY; CDR2 reads SVGAGI. Trimming removed 6 bases from V and 8 bases from J; junction bases left unmatched: 11. This CDR3 is built from 14 residues. The CDR3 nucleotides are TGTGCCAGCAGCGCCGGACAGGGCGGTTGGGGCTACACCTTC. Encoded protein: CASSAGQGGWGYTF.

The V gene is TRBV4-2, the J gene TRBJ2-1, with 15 nucleotides matching TRBD2. The CDR3 has 23 residues. Germline CDR1 LGHNA, CDR2 YNFKEQ. After removal of 1 base from V and 5 bases from J, the junction contained 21 bases not matched to a gene. For the CDR3, the DNA is TGTGCCAGCAGCCAAGTTGCCCCGCTGGGACTAGCGGGAGGCCCAAAACGAAACAATGAGCAGTTCTTC. Translating gives CASSQVAPLGLAGGPKRNNEQFF.

This clone was recorded a few times. The rearrangement uses TRBV27 and TRBJ2-2; TRBD2 matches at 13 bases. J lost 8 bases, V lost 6 bases, and 9 bases had no gene match. Per the germline V gene, CDR1 is MNHEY and CDR2 is SMNVEV (reference sequence). The CDR3 runs 16 residues. The CDR3 DNA reads as TGTGCCAGCAGCCTCACTAGCGGGAGGGCCCCGGGGGAGCTGTTTTTT. Its protein is CASSLTSGRAPGELFF.

There are a few counts of this clone. This chain connects TRBV6-5 to TRBJ1-1; 10 bases align to TRBD1. There are 13 residues in the CDR3. V gave up 6 bases and J gave up 7 bases; unmatched junction bases: 5. Looked up from germline, CDR1 is MNHEY and CDR2 is SVGAGI. CDR3 in amino acids: CASSRDRGYEAFF. DNA for the CDR3: TGTGCCAGCAGCCGGGACAGGGGCTATGAAGCTTTCTTT.

This clone has more than one count but fewer than ten. The rearrangement joins TRBV27 to TRBJ1-6, with D perhaps matching TRBD1 (6 bases). The CDR3 runs 16 residues. Germline CDR1 MNHEY, CDR2 SMNVEV (reference sequence). The V end was cut by 6 bases, the J end by 14 bases, with 26 bases between. In nucleotides, the CDR3 is TGTGCCAGCAGAGGGGGGGGGTTACAGGGCCCCTCGTCCCTCCACTTT. It translates to CASRGGGLQGPSSLHF.

The chain's CDR3 is CASSLDGNTGELFF. Written as DNA, the CDR3 is TGTGCCAGCAGCTTAGACGGGAACACCGGGGAGCTGTTTTTT. This rearrangement joins TRBV11-2 to TRBJ2-2; no firm D call. This CDR3 is 14 amino acids long. The germline gives CDR1 SGHAT, CDR2 FQNNGV. With 0 bases removed from V and 1 base from J, the gap between germline ends came to 3 bases.

The chain is built from TRBV5-1 and TRBJ1-2; TRBD1 matches at 7 bases. The CDR3 is 13 residues long. Germline loops: CDR1 SGHRS, CDR2 YFSETQ. Losses at the gene ends were 4 bases for V and 4 bases for J; bases not matched to a gene: 4. DNA for the CDR3: TGCGCCAGCAGCCCGCAGGGGGGCTATGGCTACACCTTC. It is translated as CASSPQGGYGYTF.

The V gene is TRBV2, the J gene TRBJ2-1; 8 bases match TRBD2. The CDR3 has 18 residues. Germline CDR1 SNHLY, CDR2 FYNNEI. The trim removed 11 bases at V and 0 bases at J, leaving 18 bases unmatched. In DNA form, the CDR3 reads TGTGCCCGCCGGGGGCCTCGCGGGGGGCGGCGCTCCTACAATGAGCAGTTCTTC. Amino acids: CARRGPRGGRRSYNEQFF.

The rearrangement uses TRBV11-2 and TRBJ2-5; D is uncertain. V was pared by 2 bases and J by 4 bases, with 11 bases between. The CDR3 covers 14 residues. The V gene's germline CDR1 is SGHAT and CDR2 FQNNGV. CDR3 amino acids: CASSLTGQLETQYF. The CDR3 DNA is TGTGCCAGCAGCTTAACGGGTCAGCTAGAGACCCAGTACTTC.

The chain recombines TRBV27 with TRBJ1-2; D gene uncertain. The CDR3 runs to 12 residues. The V end lost 5 bases, the J end lost 1 base, and 5 bases lay between the germline ends. CDR1 is MNHEY, CDR2 SMNVEV, per germline (reference sequence). The CDR3 sequence: CASSPDNYGYTF. The DNA of the CDR3 is TGTGCCAGCAGTCCAGATAACTATGGCTACACCTTC.

This clone was observed a single time. The chain combines TRBV2 with TRBJ2-2, with 9 bases aligning to TRBD1. The CDR3 is 15 residues long. CDR1 and CDR2 (germline): SNHLY, FYNNEI. The ends lost 4 bases at V and 4 bases at J; junction bases unmatched: 4. The CDR3 DNA follows: TGTGCCAGCAGTGCTCGGACAGGGGTCACCGGGGAGCTGTTTTTT. This codes for CASSARTGVTGELFF.

This rearrangement joins TRBV6-5 to TRBJ2-2; 11 nucleotides line up with TRBD2. The CDR3 is 15 amino acids. V gave up 6 bases and J gave up 6 bases; unmatched junction bases: 6. From germline, CDR1 is MNHEY and CDR2 SVGAGI. The CDR3 region has the DNA TGTGCCAGCAGGGTTAGCGGGGGGGCGCCCGGGGAGCTGTTTTTT. Its protein product is CASRVSGGAPGELFF.

The chain employs TRBV5-5 and TRBJ1-2; D perhaps matches TRBD1 (5 bases). Per germline, CDR1 SGHKS and CDR2 YYEKEE (reference sequence). V was trimmed by 0 bases and J by 1 base, leaving 13 bases between them. The CDR3 extends over 16 amino acids. Here the CDR3 reads CASSLVTDNLNYGYTF. As DNA, the CDR3 is TGTGCCAGCAGCTTGGTAACGGACAACCTTAACTATGGCTACACCTTC.

V and J are TRBV2 and TRBJ2-3; the D gene is possibly TRBD2 (5 bases). Germline V lookup: CDR1 SNHLY, CDR2 FYNNEI. The CDR3 length is 14 residues. The V end was cut by 3 bases, the J end by 6 bases, with 13 bases between. The CDR3 protein is CASSERVSGDTQYF. The CDR3 DNA sequence: TGTGCCAGCAGTGAGCGTGTGTCGGGGGATACGCAGTATTTT.

The rearrangement links TRBV5-1 to TRBJ1-1, with a possible D match to TRBD1 (6 bases). CDR3 length equals 16 residues. Germline loops: CDR1 SGHRS, CDR2 YFSETQ. V was clipped by 6 bases and J by 2 bases, with 20 bases between them. CDR3 bases: TGCGCCAGCAACCTTTTTGCAGGGGTCCAAAACACTGAAGCTTTCTTT. This sequence encodes CASNLFAGVQNTEAFF.

V usage is TRBV29-1 and J usage is TRBJ2-1, with D perhaps matching TRBD1 (5 bases). Trimming pared 5 bases from V and 6 bases from J, leaving 20 bases between. This CDR3 spans 15 amino acids. Germline CDR1 is SQVTM and CDR2 is ANQGSEA. Written as DNA, the CDR3 is TGCAGCGTTCCTAGGGGCGACAGTGTAGCCAATGAGCAGTTCTTC. Translating it yields CSVPRGDSVANEQFF.

DNA for the CDR3: TGTGCCAGCAGCTTAGGTGGGGGGGCACGTTCACCCCTCCACTTT. As protein: CASSLGGGARSPLHF. The chain employs TRBV7-6 and TRBJ1-6; maybe TRBD1 (6 bases). Trimming left V 1 base short and J 9 bases short, with 13 bases between. The CDR3 has 15 amino acids. CDR1 and CDR2 (germline): SGHVS, FNYEAQ.

This clone was seen once. The rearrangement links TRBV7-8 to TRBJ1-2; TRBD1 aligns across 9 bases. Germline CDR1 SGHVS, CDR2 FQNEAQ. The CDR3 runs 16 residues. Trimming took 5 bases from V and 7 from J; bases not matched to a gene: 14. The CDR3 reads CASSLLRSQGAGGYTF. For the CDR3, the DNA is TGTGCCAGCAGCCTATTACGTTCACAGGGGGCAGGTGGCTACACCTTC.

V and J are TRBV7-9 and TRBJ2-3, with D possibly TRBD2 on 5 matching bases. The CDR3 has 14 residues. The V gene's germline CDR1 is SEHNR and CDR2 FQNEAQ (reference sequence). Trimming removed 5 bases at V and 1 base at J, with 10 bases between. The CDR3 protein is CASSRTARTDTQYF. The CDR3 DNA sequence: TGTGCCAGCAGCCGGACTGCCCGCACAGATACGCAGTATTTT.

The rearrangement joins TRBV30 to TRBJ1-6; TRBD1 agrees at 10 bases. This CDR3 has 14 amino acids. The J segment lost 10 bases and the V segment lost 1 base, leaving 4 bases of the junction unmatched. Germline values: CDR1 GTSNPN, CDR2 SVGIG (reference sequence). CDR3 nucleotides: TGTGCCTGGAGTGGGACAGGGGGGTTATCACCCCTCCACTTT. It codes for CAWSGTGGLSPLHF.

The chain recombines TRBV7-2 with TRBJ2-3; 9 bases fit TRBD2. Germline CDR1 and CDR2: SGHTA and FQGNSA. With V trimmed by 4 bases and J by 4 bases, 15 bases remained unmatched. The CDR3 covers 18 residues. CDR3 amino acids: CASSSHDLAGPPADTQYF. In DNA, the CDR3 is TGTGCCAGCAGCTCCCATGATCTAGCGGGGCCTCCTGCAGATACGCAGTATTTT.

The chain uses TRBV10-2 and TRBJ2-3; 8 bases match TRBD2. The CDR3 has 15 amino acids. V was clipped by 2 bases and J by 2 bases; unmatched bases: 3. Germline lookup yields CDR1 WSHSY and CDR2 SAAADI. CDR3 nucleotides: TGCGCCAGCAGTGAGGCAGCGGGAGCCACAGATACGCAGTATTTT. Protein: CASSEAAGATDTQYF.

The chain joins TRBV14 to TRBJ1-1, with D uncertain. V dropped 7 bases and J dropped 2 bases, with 8 bases sitting between them. The CDR3 covers 12 residues. CDR1 and CDR2 (germline): SGHDN, FVKESK. The chain's CDR3 is CASNAVNTEAFF. The CDR3 region has the DNA TGTGCCAGCAACGCGGTAAACACTGAAGCTTTCTTT.